These 31 T cell receptor beta chains originate from one sample sequenced in a study of T-cell memory formation after mild COVID-19. TCRdb re-derived calls from the 5' RACE reads in MiXCR, one entry per CDR3 protein. The table lists hundreds of thousands of distinct CDR3 sequences, over 15% of them singletons. The specimen sequenced was PBMCs or a T cell subset sorted from them (not recorded which). The receptors stem from an adult woman who had mild COVID-19 (a few samples of this study predate the infection). Cell type and time point are not known.

The gene calls are TRBV5-1 and TRBJ2-7, with 12 bases aligning to TRBD1. The V gene end was trimmed by 0 bases and the J gene end by 7 bases; junction bases not matched to a gene: 5. The CDR3 loop spans 15 amino acids. CDR1 is SGHRS and CDR2 is YFSETQ in the germline V gene. CDR3 residues: CASSLGGTGGEEQYF. The CDR3 bases are TGCGCCAGCAGCTTGGGAGGGACAGGGGGCGAAGAGCAGTACTTC.

This clonotype appeared a few times. The chain combines TRBV30 with TRBJ2-2; 9 bases match TRBD1. CDR3 size: 15 residues. With 4 bases clipped from V and 2 bases from J, the junction kept 5 bases outside the gene matches. Germline assignment: CDR1 GTSNPN and CDR2 SVGIG (reference sequence). In DNA form, the CDR3 reads TGTGCCTGGACGGGACAGGGCCTAAACACCGGGGAGCTGTTTTTT. Translating it yields CAWTGQGLNTGELFF.

This clonotype was seen only a few times. This chain connects TRBV4-3 to TRBJ2-2; 7 bases map to TRBD2. Looked up from germline, CDR1 is LGHNA and CDR2 is YSLEER. This CDR3 has 16 residues. V was clipped by 8 bases and J by 2 bases; unmatched bases: 11. In DNA form, the CDR3 reads TGCGCCAGCGCCACTAAGGGAGGGAGAAACACCGGGGAGCTGTTTTTT. Residues: CASATKGGRNTGELFF.

The chain recombines TRBV12-3 or TRBV12-4 with TRBJ1-6; D not certain. This CDR3 comprises 14 residues. V was shortened by 1 base and J by 10 bases, with 11 bases between the two germline ends. CDR3 DNA: TGTGCCAGCAGTTTAGGAGGGCATCGGTCACCCCTCCACTTT. Encoded protein: CASSLGGHRSPLHF.

The rearrangement uses TRBV10-3 and TRBJ1-1; D ambiguous. With 6 bases removed from V and 3 bases from J, the gap between germline ends came to 11 bases. Germline-derived CDR1 and CDR2 are ENHRY and SYGVKD. The CDR3 has 13 amino acids. This CDR3 is CAIRKNGDTEAFF. The CDR3 coding sequence is TGTGCCATCAGAAAAAACGGGGACACTGAAGCTTTCTTT.

The chain couples TRBV6-8 to TRBJ2-7; D is possibly TRBD1 or TRBD2 (5 bases each). The CDR3 runs to 17 residues. V lost 7 bases and J lost 2, with 24 bases in between. Per the germline V gene, CDR1 is MNHGY and CDR2 is SAAAGT. The CDR3 sequence is CASTTSRGLGIPYEQYF. DNA for the CDR3: TGTGCCAGCACGACCTCGAGGGGATTGGGGATACCCTACGAGCAGTACTTC.

The chain employs TRBV25-1 and TRBJ2-3; no definite D call. The V end lost 2 bases, the J end lost 4 bases, and 7 bases lay between the germline ends. CDR1 MGHDK and CDR2 SYGVNS come from the germline V gene. The CDR3 sequence is 13 residues long. CDR3 bases: TGTGCCAGCAGTGAACTAGTTCCAGATACGCAGTATTTT. Residues: CASSELVPDTQYF. Full variable domain (rest looked up from reference TRBV25-1 and TRBJ2-3): EADIYQTPRYLVIGTGKKITLECSQTMGHDKMYWYQQDPGMELHLIHYSYGVNSTEKGDLSSESTVSRIRTEHFPLTLESARPSHTSQYLCASSELVPDTQYFGPGTRLTVL.

J is TRBJ2-5 and V is TRBV18; 8 bases are shared with TRBD1. The junction had 7 bases not matched to a gene; V was cut back by 3 bases and J by 4 bases. Germline values: CDR1 KGHSH, CDR2 LQKENI. This CDR3 region has 15 residues. CDR3 DNA: TGTGCCAGCTCACCCAGGACAGGGTCGGCAGAGACCCAGTACTTC. Amino acid sequence: CASSPRTGSAETQYF. Filled out from reference TRBV18 and TRBJ2-5, the complete variable domain reads NAGVMQNPRHLVRRRGQEARLRCSPMKGHSHVYWYRQLPEEGLKFMVYLQKENIIDESGMPKERFSAEFPKEGPSILRIQQVVRGDSAAYFCASSPRTGSAETQYFGPGTRLLVL.

This clonotype was counted ten times or more. The chain is built from TRBV6-5 and TRBJ1-2; TRBD1 agrees at 9 bases. Germline V CDR1 and CDR2: MNHEY, SVGAGI. This CDR3 spans 14 amino acids. J gave up 8 bases and V 6 bases, and 10 bases lay outside the gene matches. CDR3 loop: CASSLGTGTSGYTF. CDR3 coding DNA: TGTGCCAGCAGCCTAGGGACAGGGACTTCAGGCTACACCTTC.

J is TRBJ2-7 and V is TRBV28; D is unresolved. Germline-derived CDR1 and CDR2 are MDHEN and SYDVKM. The CDR3 spans 13 residues. The germline V and J ends were trimmed by 7 bases and 4 bases, with 14 bases remaining between them. CDR3 bases: TGTGCCAGCATTCGACCCGGGCTTTACGAGCAGTACTTC. It codes for CASIRPGLYEQYF.

In its sample, this clonotype was seen a few times. The chain uses TRBV12-3 or TRBV12-4 and TRBJ2-2; 8 bases map to TRBD2. Trimming removed 5 bases from V and 8 bases from J; junction bases left unmatched: 7. This CDR3 spans 14 amino acids. The CDR3 is CASSPSGGRGELFF. In nucleotides, the CDR3 is TGTGCCAGCAGTCCAAGCGGGGGCCGGGGGGAGCTGTTTTTT.

The chain combines TRBV24-1 with TRBJ2-1; 7 positions match TRBD2. V lost 5 bases and J lost 2; bases outside the gene matches: 5. CDR1 and CDR2 (germline): KGHDR, SFDVKD. The CDR3 sequence is 15 residues long. CDR3 residues: CATSGGGRAYNEQFF. The CDR3 nucleotides are TGTGCCACCAGTGGGGGTGGGAGGGCCTACAATGAGCAGTTCTTC.

The chain carries TRBV5-1 and TRBJ1-1; a weak D match, TRBD1 (6 bases). The CDR3 loop spans 17 amino acids. CDR1 is SGHRS and CDR2 is YFSETQ in the germline V gene. The ends were cut back, 3 bases at V and 5 bases at J, with 23 bases in the middle. The CDR3 reads CASSSYNIQGGWTEAFF. For the CDR3, the DNA is TGCGCCAGCAGCTCATACAACATACAGGGTGGTTGGACTGAAGCTTTCTTT. Full variable domain (missing parts from reference TRBV5-1 and TRBJ1-1): KAGVTQTPRYLIKTRGQQVTLSCSPISGHRSVSWYQQTPGQGLQFLFEYFSETQRNKGNFPGRFSGRQFSNSRSEMNVSTLELGDSALYLCASSSYNIQGGWTEAFFGQGTRLTVV.

This chain joins TRBV20-1 and TRBJ2-3; 13 nucleotides line up with TRBD2. The CDR3 runs to 17 residues. The germline gives CDR1 DFQATT, CDR2 SNEGSKA (reference sequence). Unmatched junction bases numbered 5, after V lost 0 bases and J lost 2 bases. CDR3 loop: CSARDPGTSGITDTQYF. The CDR3 DNA sequence: TGCAGTGCTAGAGATCCCGGGACTAGCGGGATCACAGATACGCAGTATTTT.

The gene calls are TRBV24-1 and TRBJ1-2; D gene uncertain. Per the germline V gene, CDR1 is KGHDR and CDR2 is SFDVKD. CDR3 length: 13 amino acids. The V end lost 8 bases, the J end lost 6 bases, and 15 bases lay between the germline ends. CDR3 protein: CATTSTGSNGYTF. In DNA form, the CDR3 reads TGTGCCACCACGTCGACGGGATCCAATGGCTACACCTTC.

The rearrangement uses TRBV6-1 and TRBJ1-2; no definite D call. Germline V gene sequence: CDR1 MNHNS, CDR2 SASEGT. V lost 7 bases and J 0 bases, leaving 15 bases between the germline ends. This CDR3 is built from 15 residues. The CDR3 loop is CASITLTDPNYGYTF. In nucleotides, the CDR3 is TGTGCCAGCATCACGCTTACGGACCCTAACTATGGCTACACCTTC.

The chain couples TRBV20-1 to TRBJ2-7, with a weak D call TRBD2 (7 bases). Per the germline V gene, CDR1 is DFQATT and CDR2 is SNEGSKA (reference sequence). Trimming shortened V by 0 bases and J by 9 bases, and 24 bases separated the two germline ends. This CDR3 has 16 residues. CDR3 in DNA: TGCAGTGCTAGAGATACCGGGACACCCAGCGGGGCATGGCAGTACTTC. This codes for CSARDTGTPSGAWQYF.

This clonotype was picked up a small number of times. The rearrangement uses TRBV6-1 and TRBJ1-2, with D tentatively TRBD1 (5 bases). CDR1 is MNHNS, CDR2 SASEGT, per germline. This CDR3 comprises 14 residues. V was cut by 6 bases and J by 4 bases, with 15 bases left in between. This CDR3 is CASRGLSTSYGYTF. CDR3 sequence (DNA): TGTGCCAGCAGGGGACTGTCAACTAGCTATGGCTACACCTTC.

This clonotype turned up a few times. The chain joins TRBV6-5 to TRBJ2-4; 10 bases are a match to TRBD1. The CDR3 is made up of 16 amino acids. In germline, CDR1 is MNHEY, CDR2 SVGAGI. Trimming at V came to 2 bases and at J to 3 bases, leaving 4 bases not matched to a gene. The CDR3 DNA is TGTGCCAGCAGTTACGGGACAGGGGTCGGCAAAAACATTCAGTACTTC. Residues: CASSYGTGVGKNIQYF.

This clonotype was counted only a few times. The rearrangement joins TRBV6-5 to TRBJ2-2; tentatively, D is TRBD2 (6 bases). CDR1 is MNHEY and CDR2 is SVGAGI in the germline V gene. CDR3 size: 15 residues. Trimming took off 8 bases at V and 4 bases at J, with 17 bases between the two ends. The CDR3: CASSSKEGFTGELFF. The CDR3 bases are TGTGCCAGCTCATCAAAGGAGGGATTCACCGGGGAGCTGTTTTTT.

A few counts support this clonotype. The chain has TRBV6-5 and TRBJ1-3, with TRBD1 as a possible D gene (5 bases). The CDR3 covers 17 residues. CDR1 MNHEY and CDR2 SVGAGI come from the germline V gene. The ends were cut back, 4 bases at V and 0 bases at J, with 16 bases in the middle. CDR3 amino acids: CASSLGLARGSGNTIYF. CDR3 in DNA: TGTGCCAGCAGTTTGGGACTGGCGAGGGGCTCTGGAAACACCATATATTTT.

The chain combines TRBV20-1 with TRBJ1-5; 10 nucleotides agree with TRBD1. This CDR3 has 15 amino acids. CDR1 and CDR2 from the germline V gene are DFQATT and SNEGSKA (reference sequence). The V and J ends lost 4 bases and 1 base, in that order; junction bases with no gene match: 4. In nucleotides, the CDR3 is TGCAGTGCTATGACAGGGGGCATGAGCAATCAGCCCCAGCATTTT. Its protein product is CSAMTGGMSNQPQHF.

V gene TRBV6-1 combines with J gene TRBJ2-7, with 9 bases fitting TRBD1. Germline lookup yields CDR1 MNHNS and CDR2 SASEGT. V was clipped by 4 bases and J by 6 bases; unmatched bases: 13. This CDR3 is 16 amino acids long. CDR3 protein: CASSGLPGQGNAEQYF. The CDR3 bases are TGTGCCAGCAGTGGGCTTCCGGGACAGGGAAACGCCGAGCAGTACTTC.

V usage is TRBV15 and J usage is TRBJ2-5, with D perhaps TRBD1 (6 bases). Germline V gives CDR1 LNHNV, CDR2 YYDKDF (reference sequence). V gave up 0 bases and J gave up 4 bases, with 18 bases separating them. The length of the CDR3 is 17 residues. The CDR3 DNA follows: TGTGCCACCAGCAGAGATTTGGGGGCCGCAGGGGCAGAGACCCAGTACTTC. Protein product: CATSRDLGAAGAETQYF. Full variable domain (missing parts from reference TRBV15 and TRBJ2-5): DAMVIQNPRYQVTQFGKPVTLSCSQTLNHNVMYWYQQKSSQAPKLLFHYYDKDFNNEADTPDNFQSRRPNTSFCFLDIRSPGLGDTAMYLCATSRDLGAAGAETQYFGPGTRLLVL.

This chain joins TRBV7-9 and TRBJ1-1, with a possible D match to TRBD1 (5 bases). The CDR3 is made up of 14 amino acids. The germline gives CDR1 SEHNR, CDR2 FQNEAQ (reference sequence). V lost 2 bases and J lost 2, with 9 bases in between. CDR3 DNA sequence: TGTGCCAGCAGCTTACCGGGACGAAACACTGAAGCTTTCTTT. Translating gives CASSLPGRNTEAFF. Full variable domain (rest looked up from reference TRBV7-9 and TRBJ1-1): DTGVSQNPRHKITKRGQNVTFRCDPISEHNRLYWYRQTLGQGPEFLTYFQNEAQLEKSRLLSDRFSAERPKGSFSTLEIQRTEQGDSAMYLCASSLPGRNTEAFFGQGTRLTVV.

This clonotype came up a few times. The V and J genes are TRBV4-2 and TRBJ2-1, with D unclear. The length of the CDR3 is 15 residues. Trimming stripped 2 bases from V and 4 bases from J, with 12 bases between. The germline V gene has CDR1 LGHNA and CDR2 YNFKEQ. CDR3 nucleotides: TGTGCCAGCAGCCAAAATCAGCCGTCATACAATGAGCAGTTCTTC. Encoded protein: CASSQNQPSYNEQFF.

This clonotype turned up a few times. This rearrangement joins TRBV6-6 to TRBJ1-1; a weak D match, TRBD1 (5 bases). Germline lookup yields CDR1 MNHNY and CDR2 SVGAGI (reference sequence). The CDR3 covers 15 residues. Trimming left V 1 base short and J 0 bases short, with 9 bases between. The CDR3 nucleotides are TGTGCCAGCAGTTACTTCCTGGGGCTGAACACTGAAGCTTTCTTT. This gives the protein CASSYFLGLNTEAFF.

This clonotype was seen a handful of times. V usage is TRBV6-6 and J usage is TRBJ1-2, with TRBD1 as a possible D gene (5 bases). The CDR3 covers 16 residues. V lost 5 bases and J 4 bases, leaving 20 bases between the germline ends. Germline loops: CDR1 MNHNY, CDR2 SVGAGI (reference sequence). The CDR3 DNA is TGTGCCAGCAGTCAGGGTCCTCAGGCCCGGGGCTATGGCTACACCTTC. Its protein is CASSQGPQARGYGYTF.

The chain couples TRBV5-8 to TRBJ2-3, with TRBD2 identical over 10 bases. Germline CDR1 reads SGHTS; CDR2 reads YDEGEE. This CDR3 spans 16 amino acids. V was clipped by 0 bases and J by 2 bases; unmatched bases: 3. CDR3 amino acids: CASSLGSGGATDTQYF. CDR3 sequence (DNA): TGTGCCAGCAGCTTGGGGAGCGGGGGGGCCACAGATACGCAGTATTTT.

CDR3 in amino acids: CSAGGTSPSGTDTQYF. CDR3 coding DNA: TGCAGCGCTGGCGGGACTAGCCCTTCAGGCACAGATACGCAGTATTTT. The V call is TRBV29-1, the J call TRBJ2-3; 9 nucleotides agree with TRBD2. Germline V gives CDR1 SQVTM, CDR2 ANQGSEA. CDR3 length: 16 residues. Trimming took 7 bases from V and 1 from J; bases not matched to a gene: 12.

V usage is TRBV5-1 and J usage is TRBJ2-7, with TRBD1 matching over 7 bases. Trimming removed 8 bases from V and 3 bases from J; junction bases left unmatched: 8. Germline values: CDR1 SGHRS, CDR2 YFSETQ. The CDR3 is 13 amino acids. This chain's CDR3 is CARHRDRGYEQYF. CDR3 coding DNA: TGCGCCAGACACCGGGACAGAGGCTACGAGCAGTACTTC.